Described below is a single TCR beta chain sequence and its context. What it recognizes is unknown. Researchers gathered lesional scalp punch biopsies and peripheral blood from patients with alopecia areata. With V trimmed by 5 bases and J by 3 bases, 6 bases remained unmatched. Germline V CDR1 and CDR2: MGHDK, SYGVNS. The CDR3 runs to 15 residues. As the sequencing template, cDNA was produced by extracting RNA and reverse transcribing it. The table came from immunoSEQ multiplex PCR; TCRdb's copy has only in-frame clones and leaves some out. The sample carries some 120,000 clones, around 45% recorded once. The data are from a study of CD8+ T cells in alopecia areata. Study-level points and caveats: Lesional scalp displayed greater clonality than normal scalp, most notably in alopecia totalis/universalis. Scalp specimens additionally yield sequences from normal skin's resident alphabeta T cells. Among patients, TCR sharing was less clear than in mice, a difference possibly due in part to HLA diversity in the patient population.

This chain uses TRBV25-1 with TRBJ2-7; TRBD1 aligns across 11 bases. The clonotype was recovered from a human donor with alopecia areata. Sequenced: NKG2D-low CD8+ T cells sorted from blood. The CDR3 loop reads CASSIFGTGGYEQYF. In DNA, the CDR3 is TGTGCCAGCAGTATTTTCGGGACAGGGGGCTACGAGCAGTACTTC.